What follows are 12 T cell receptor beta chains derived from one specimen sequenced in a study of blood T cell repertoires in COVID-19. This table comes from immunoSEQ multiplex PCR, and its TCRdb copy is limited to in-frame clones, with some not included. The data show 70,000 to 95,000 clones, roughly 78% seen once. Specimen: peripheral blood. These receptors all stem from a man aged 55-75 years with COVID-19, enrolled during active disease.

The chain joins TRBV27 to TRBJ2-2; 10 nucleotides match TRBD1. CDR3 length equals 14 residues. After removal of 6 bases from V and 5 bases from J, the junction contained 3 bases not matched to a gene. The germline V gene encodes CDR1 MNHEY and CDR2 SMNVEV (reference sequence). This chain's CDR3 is CASSRDRGTGELFF. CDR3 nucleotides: TGTGCCAGCAGCCGGGACAGGGGAACCGGGGAGCTGTTTTTT.

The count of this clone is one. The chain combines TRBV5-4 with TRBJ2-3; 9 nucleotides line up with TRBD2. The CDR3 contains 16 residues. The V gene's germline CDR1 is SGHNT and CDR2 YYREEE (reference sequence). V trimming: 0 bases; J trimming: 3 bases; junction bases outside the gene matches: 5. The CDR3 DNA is TGTGCCAGCAGCTTGGGCGGGGGGGGCCCGACAGATACGCAGTATTTT. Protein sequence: CASSLGGGGPTDTQYF. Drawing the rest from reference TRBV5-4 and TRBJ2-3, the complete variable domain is ETGVTQSPTHLIKTRGQQVTLRCSSQSGHNTVSWYQQALGQGPQFIFQYYREEENGRGNFPPRFSGLQFPNYSSELNVNALELDDSALYLCASSLGGGGPTDTQYFGPGTRLTVL.

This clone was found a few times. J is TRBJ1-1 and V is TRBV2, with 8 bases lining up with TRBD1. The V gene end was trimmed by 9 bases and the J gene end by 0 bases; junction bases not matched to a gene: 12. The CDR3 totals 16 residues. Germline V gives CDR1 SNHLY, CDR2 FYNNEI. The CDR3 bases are TGTGCCAGTTCGGGACAGGACACCGCTATGAACACTGAAGCTTTCTTT. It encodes CASSGQDTAMNTEAFF.

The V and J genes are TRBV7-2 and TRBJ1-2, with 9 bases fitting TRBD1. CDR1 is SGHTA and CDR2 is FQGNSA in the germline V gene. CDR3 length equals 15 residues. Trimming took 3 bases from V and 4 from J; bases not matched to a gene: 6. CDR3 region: CASSFQQGAGYGYTF. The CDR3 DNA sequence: TGTGCCAGCAGCTTTCAACAGGGGGCTGGCTATGGCTACACCTTC.

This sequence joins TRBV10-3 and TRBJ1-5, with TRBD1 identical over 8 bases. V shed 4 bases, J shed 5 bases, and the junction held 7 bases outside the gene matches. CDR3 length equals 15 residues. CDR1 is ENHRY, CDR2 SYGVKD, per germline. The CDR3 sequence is CAISARDRSDQPQHF. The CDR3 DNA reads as TGTGCCATCAGTGCTCGGGACAGGTCAGATCAGCCCCAGCATTTT.

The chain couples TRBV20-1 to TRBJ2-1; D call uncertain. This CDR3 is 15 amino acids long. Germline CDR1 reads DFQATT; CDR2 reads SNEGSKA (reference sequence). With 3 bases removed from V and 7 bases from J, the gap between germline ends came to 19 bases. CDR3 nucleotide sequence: TGCAGTGCTAGTCTAGGCGGCTACCGCTTGAATGAGCAGTTCTTC. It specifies CSASLGGYRLNEQFF.

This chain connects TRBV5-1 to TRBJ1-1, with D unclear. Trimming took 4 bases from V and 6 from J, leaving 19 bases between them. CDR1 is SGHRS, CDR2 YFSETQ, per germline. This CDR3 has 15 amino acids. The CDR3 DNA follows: TGCGCCAGCAGCCCCGAGGTCGGGGAAAGGGCTGAAGCTTTCTTT. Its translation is CASSPEVGERAEAFF.

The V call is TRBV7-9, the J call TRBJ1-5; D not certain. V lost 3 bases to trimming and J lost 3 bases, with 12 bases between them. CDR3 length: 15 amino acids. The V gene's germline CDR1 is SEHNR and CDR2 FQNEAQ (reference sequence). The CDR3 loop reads CASSFEGSSNQPQHF. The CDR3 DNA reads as TGTGCCAGCAGCTTTGAGGGCAGTTCCAATCAGCCCCAGCATTTT.

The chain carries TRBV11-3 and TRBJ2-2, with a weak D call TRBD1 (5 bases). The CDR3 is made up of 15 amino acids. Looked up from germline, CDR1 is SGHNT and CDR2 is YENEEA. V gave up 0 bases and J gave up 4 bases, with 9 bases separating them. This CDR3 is CASSLDGRVTGELFF. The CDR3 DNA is TGTGCCAGCAGCTTAGACGGCAGGGTCACCGGGGAGCTGTTTTTT.

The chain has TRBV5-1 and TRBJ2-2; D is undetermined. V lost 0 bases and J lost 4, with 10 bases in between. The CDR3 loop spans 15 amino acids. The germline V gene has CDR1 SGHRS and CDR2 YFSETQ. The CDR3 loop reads CASSLAGGSTGELFF. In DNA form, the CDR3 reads TGCGCCAGCAGCTTGGCCGGCGGCAGCACCGGGGAGCTGTTTTTT.

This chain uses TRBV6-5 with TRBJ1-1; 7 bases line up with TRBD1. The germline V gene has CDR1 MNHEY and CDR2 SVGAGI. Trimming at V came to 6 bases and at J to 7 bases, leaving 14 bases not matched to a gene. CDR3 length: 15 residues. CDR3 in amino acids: CASRGAGAGTDEAFF. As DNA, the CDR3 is TGTGCCAGCAGGGGAGCAGGAGCCGGGACAGATGAAGCTTTCTTT.

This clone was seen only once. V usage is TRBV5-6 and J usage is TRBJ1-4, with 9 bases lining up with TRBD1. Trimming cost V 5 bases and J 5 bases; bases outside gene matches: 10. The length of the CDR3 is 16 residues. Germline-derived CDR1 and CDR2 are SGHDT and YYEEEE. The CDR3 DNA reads TGTGCCAGCAGAGTAACAGGGGGCGCAGGAAATGAAAAACTGTTTTTT. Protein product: CASRVTGGAGNEKLFF.